Shown below are 10 T cell receptor beta chains from a single sample sequenced in a study of T cells in Graves' hyperthyroidism and ophthalmopathy. Amplified TCR beta CDR3 regions came from RNA transcripts. The HTBI primer set was used in a first-round RT-PCR of the TCR CDR3. TCRdb passed the multiplex PCR reads through MiXCR, listing each CDR3 protein once. The top ten clones hold 3.5% to 4% of a sample with hundreds of thousands of distinct CDR3 sequences, 15% to 20% of them seen once. Sequenced sample: blood. The receptors stem from a woman in her thirties with Graves' hyperthyroidism.

The sample holds many counts of this clonotype. The CDR3 DNA follows: TGTGCCAGCTCACCACGACAGGGGGATTTTTACGAGCAGTACTTC. This sequence encodes CASSPRQGDFYEQYF. V usage is TRBV18 and J usage is TRBJ2-7, with 9 bases that match TRBD1. J lost 4 bases, V lost 1 base, and 5 bases had no gene match. This CDR3 is built from 15 residues. Germline V gene data show CDR1 as KGHSH and CDR2 as LQKENI.

The chain combines TRBV2 with TRBJ1-2; 7 bases map to TRBD1. The CDR3 totals 14 residues. Germline trimming cut 5 bases from V and 2 bases from J; bases unmatched to any gene: 5. Germline V gives CDR1 SNHLY, CDR2 FYNNEI. CDR3 region: CASSRGRQNYGYTF. The CDR3 coding sequence is TGTGCCAGCAGTAGGGGGCGACAAAACTATGGCTACACCTTC.

This chain links TRBV28 with TRBJ2-7, with D possibly being TRBD1 (5 bases). The ends were cut back, 5 bases at V and 3 bases at J, with 29 bases in the middle. This CDR3 has 19 residues. Germline V gene lookup returns CDR1 MDHEN and CDR2 SYDVKM. CDR3 loop: CASSIYTKGRTPRLYEQYF. The CDR3 DNA reads TGTGCCAGCAGTATATACACCAAGGGGCGGACACCCCGGCTCTACGAGCAGTACTTC.

This clonotype was seen many times. The J gene is TRBJ1-1, the V gene TRBV12-3 or TRBV12-4, with D unclear. V shed 6 bases and J shed 2 bases, with 7 bases lying between them. The CDR3 consists of 12 residues. CDR3 bases: TGTGCCAGCAGCCATGAAAACACTGAAGCTTTCTTT. It specifies CASSHENTEAFF.

Only a few counts were recorded for this clonotype. The V call is TRBV2, the J call TRBJ2-3; no firm D call. The CDR3 contains 12 residues. Trimming took off 2 bases at V and 6 bases at J, with 6 bases between the two ends. The germline CDR1 and CDR2 sequences are SNHLY and FYNNEI. The chain's CDR3 is CASSEPGDTQYF. The CDR3 DNA sequence: TGTGCCAGCAGTGAACCTGGGGATACGCAGTATTTT.

This clonotype has at least ten counts. The chain recombines TRBV12-3 or TRBV12-4 with TRBJ2-1; possibly TRBD1 for D (6 bases). The V end lost 4 bases, the J end lost 15 bases, and 13 bases lay between the germline ends. This CDR3 is 11 amino acids long. The CDR3 coding sequence is TGTGCCAGCAGTTCAGCAGGGGTCGCGTTCTTC. The encoded protein is CASSSAGVAFF.

The table lists this clonotype with many counts. The CDR3: CASSLTRDYGTYEQYF. CDR3 DNA: TGTGCCAGCAGCTTAACCCGGGACTACGGGACATACGAGCAGTACTTC. The V call is TRBV7-2, the J call TRBJ2-7; a possible D gene is TRBD2 (7 bases). This CDR3 is 16 amino acids long. Trimming pared 2 bases from V and 4 bases from J, leaving 18 bases between. Germline values: CDR1 SGHTA, CDR2 FQGNSA.

This clonotype turned up a few times. The V call is TRBV6-1, the J call TRBJ1-1; D not resolved. Trimming stripped 0 bases from V and 6 bases from J, with 11 bases between. The germline CDR1 and CDR2 sequences are MNHNS and SASEGT. The CDR3 loop spans 14 amino acids. As DNA, the CDR3 is TGTGCCAGCAGTGAAGCGCTACAAAGAGCTGAAGCTTTCTTT. Its protein product is CASSEALQRAEAFF.

This clonotype came up a few times. This chain uses TRBV19 with TRBJ2-1; no clear D gene. CDR3 length: 13 amino acids. The germline V and J ends were trimmed by 3 bases and 6 bases, with 9 bases remaining between them. Germline V gene sequence: CDR1 LNHDA, CDR2 SQIVND (reference sequence). The CDR3 bases are TGTGCCAGTAGTATCGGTCTCCTCAATGAGCAGTTCTTC. This encodes CASSIGLLNEQFF.

The chain is built from TRBV4-2 and TRBJ2-7; TRBD2 is a possible D gene (5 bases). The germline gives CDR1 LGHNA, CDR2 YNFKEQ. The CDR3 consists of 15 residues. The V end lost 3 bases, the J end lost 5 bases, and 17 bases lay between the germline ends. The DNA of the CDR3 is TGTGCCAGCAGCCAGGCGACCGGGATGAGGCACGAGCAGTACTTC. This sequence encodes CASSQATGMRHEQYF.